One sample yielded the 22 T cell receptor beta chains listed below, sequenced in a study of control samples from healthy donors and cancer patients. Sequencing used immunoSEQ multiplex PCR; TCRdb keeps in-frame clones, though not all of them. The sample has 150,000 or so clones, about 90% seen once. The sample consisted of blood. The receptors shown here come from a man between 18 and 29 years old in good health.

CDR3 sequence reads: CSLLATIYF. The CDR3 DNA follows: TGCAGCCTCTTGGCCACCATATATTTT. The chain is built from TRBV29-1 and TRBJ1-3; D gene uncertain. The CDR3 totals 9 residues. The germline V gene has CDR1 SQVTM and CDR2 ANQGSEA. V lost 8 bases, J lost 9 bases, and 8 bases lay in between.

V usage is TRBV13 and J usage is TRBJ2-7; D is unclear. There are 16 residues in the CDR3. Germline CDR1 PRHDT, CDR2 FYEKMQ (reference sequence). V was cut by 1 base and J by 3 bases, with 16 bases left in between. The CDR3 nucleotides read TGTGCCAGCAGCTTAGAGTCCGTGGGTTCCGGCTACGAGCAGTACTTC. Translating it yields CASSLESVGSGYEQYF.

The chain uses TRBV7-9 and TRBJ2-3; D is unclear. The CDR3 runs 13 residues. Germline lookup yields CDR1 SEHNR and CDR2 FQNEAQ (reference sequence). V dropped 5 bases and J dropped 4 bases, with 10 bases sitting between them. In nucleotides, the CDR3 is TGTGCCAGCAGCCTGCCGATAGCAGATACGCAGTATTTT. Translated: CASSLPIADTQYF.

The rearrangement links TRBV7-2 to TRBJ2-7, with 10 bases matching TRBD1. With 1 base clipped from V and 2 bases from J, the junction kept 5 bases outside the gene matches. Germline CDR1 and CDR2: SGHTA and FQGNSA. There are 16 residues in the CDR3. CDR3 bases: TGTGCCAGCAGCTTAGATCGGGACAGGGGCGCCTACGAGCAGTACTTC. As protein: CASSLDRDRGAYEQYF.

This sequence joins TRBV10-3 and TRBJ2-5, with D possibly matching TRBD2 (6 bases). This CDR3 contains 15 residues. Germline CDR1 reads ENHRY; CDR2 reads SYGVKD. Trimming left V 6 bases short and J 1 base short, with 15 bases between. The CDR3 loop is CAIRLGTSSQETQYF. DNA of the CDR3: TGTGCCATCAGACTTGGGACTTCCTCCCAAGAGACCCAGTACTTC.

This rearrangement joins TRBV6-1 to TRBJ2-7, with D maybe TRBD1 (5 bases). This CDR3 has 13 residues. Germline V gives CDR1 MNHNS, CDR2 SASEGT. Trimming left V 1 base short and J 2 bases short, with 6 bases between. CDR3 residues: CASSEGTPYEQYF. Here the CDR3 DNA reads TGTGCCAGCAGTGAAGGGACACCCTACGAGCAGTACTTC.

This clone showed up just once. The chain joins TRBV9 to TRBJ2-3; 7 bases are a match to TRBD2. J lost 1 base, V lost 4 bases, and 3 bases had no gene match. CDR3 size: 14 residues. Germline CDR1 is SGDLS and CDR2 is YYNGEE. CDR3 in DNA: TGTGCCAGCAGCATACGGGGGGGCACAGATACGCAGTATTTT. Translation gives CASSIRGGTDTQYF. The full variable domain, in which reference TRBV9 and TRBJ2-3 provide the parts outside the CDR3, is DSGVTQTPKHLITATGQRVTLRCSPRSGDLSVYWYQQSLDQGLQFLIQYYNGEERAKGNILERFSAQQFPDLHSELNLSSLELGDSALYFCASSIRGGTDTQYFGPGTRLTVL.

The V call is TRBV12-3 or TRBV12-4, the J call TRBJ1-5, with a tentative D call TRBD1 (5 bases). V lost 3 bases, J lost 6 bases, and 9 bases lay in between. The CDR3 has 13 residues. The CDR3 protein is CASSLGGFQPQHF. The CDR3 region has the DNA TGTGCCAGCAGTTTGGGGGGTTTTCAGCCCCAGCATTTT.

The chain employs TRBV2 and TRBJ2-2, with 9 bases lining up with TRBD1. Germline CDR1 is SNHLY and CDR2 is FYNNEI. This CDR3 is 15 amino acids long. V lost 7 bases, J lost 7 bases, and 10 bases stayed unmatched. The CDR3 loop reads CASMKGQGKLGELFF. The CDR3 bases are TGTGCCAGCATGAAGGGACAGGGAAAACTCGGGGAGCTGTTTTTT.

This clone was counted once. The J gene is TRBJ1-1, the V gene TRBV6-5; 7 bases agree with TRBD1. Germline V gene lookup returns CDR1 MNHEY and CDR2 SVGAGI. J was trimmed by 5 bases and V by 0 bases; bases with no gene match: 6. This CDR3 is 15 amino acids long. The CDR3 loop reads CASSYSLGGLTEAFF. The DNA of the CDR3 is TGTGCCAGCAGTTACTCGCTAGGGGGCTTGACTGAAGCTTTCTTT.

V is TRBV5-4 and J is TRBJ2-7; 7 bases agree with TRBD1. Losses at the gene ends were 0 bases for V and 2 bases for J; bases not matched to a gene: 2. Germline assignment: CDR1 SGHNT and CDR2 YYREEE (reference sequence). The CDR3 totals 14 residues. For the CDR3, the DNA is TGTGCCAGCAGCTTGGACAGGGGTACCTACGAGCAGTACTTC. Amino acid sequence: CASSLDRGTYEQYF.

The CDR3 spells CASSATGTGPYEQYF. CDR3 bases: TGTGCCAGCAGCGCAACCGGGACAGGGCCCTACGAGCAGTACTTC. This chain joins TRBV9 and TRBJ2-7, with 9 positions matching TRBD1. Germline assignment: CDR1 SGDLS and CDR2 YYNGEE. The V segment lost 3 bases and the J segment 2 bases; nucleotides outside the gene matches: 6. The CDR3 has 15 residues. Based on the CDR3 plus reference TRBV9 and TRBJ2-7, the full variable domain is DSGVTQTPKHLITATGQRVTLRCSPRSGDLSVYWYQQSLDQGLQFLIQYYNGEERAKGNILERFSAQQFPDLHSELNLSSLELGDSALYFCASSATGTGPYEQYFGPGTRLTVT.

The gene calls are TRBV5-1 and TRBJ2-7; 8 nucleotides line up with TRBD1. V lost 6 bases to trimming and J lost 5 bases; unmatched junction nucleotides: 7. This CDR3 has 13 amino acids. Germline V gene data show CDR1 as SGHRS and CDR2 as YFSETQ. This CDR3 reads CASIGQGDHEQYF. The CDR3 DNA reads as TGCGCCAGCATAGGACAGGGTGACCACGAGCAGTACTTC.

This CDR3 reads CAWRGVTAMNTEAFF. The CDR3 nucleotides read TGTGCCTGGAGAGGGGTAACGGCCATGAACACTGAAGCTTTCTTT. The rearrangement links TRBV30 to TRBJ1-1, with TRBD1 as a possible D gene (5 bases). Trimming stripped 3 bases from V and 0 bases from J, with 14 bases between. Germline V gene sequence: CDR1 GTSNPN, CDR2 SVGIG (reference sequence). This CDR3 contains 15 residues.

The J gene is TRBJ1-1, the V gene TRBV3-1 (or the pseudogene TRBV3-2); weak D call: TRBD1 (5 bases). V lost 1 base, J lost 5 bases, and 8 bases lay in between. This CDR3 has 13 residues. CDR1 LGHDT and CDR2 YNNKEL come from the germline V gene (reference sequence). This chain's CDR3 is CASSQARGTEAFF. CDR3 nucleotides: TGTGCCAGCAGCCAAGCTAGGGGTACTGAAGCTTTCTTT.

The CDR3 reads CASSLASGAGGGNTIYF. CDR3 nucleotide sequence: TGTGCCAGCAGCTTAGCTTCGGGGGCGGGTGGTGGAAACACCATATATTTT. The chain combines TRBV7-2 with TRBJ1-3; possible D gene TRBD1, 6 bases. V was trimmed by 0 bases and J by 3 bases, leaving 15 bases between them. Germline-derived CDR1 and CDR2 are SGHTA and FQGNSA. The CDR3 has 17 residues.

This sequence joins TRBV18 and TRBJ2-7; D gene uncertain. Germline loops: CDR1 KGHSH, CDR2 LQKENI. V lost 3 bases, J lost 2 bases, and 5 bases lay in between. This CDR3 is 12 amino acids long. CDR3 sequence reads: CASSPGTYEQYF. Here the CDR3 DNA reads TGTGCCAGCTCACCGGGAACCTACGAGCAGTACTTC.

This clone was detected once. V gene TRBV29-1 combines with J gene TRBJ2-1; D tentatively fits TRBD1 or TRBD2 (6 bases each). CDR1 and CDR2 (germline): SQVTM, ANQGSEA. The CDR3 is 13 amino acids. Deletions cut 8 bases from V and 4 bases from J, with 15 bases between. The CDR3 DNA is TGCAGCTTCCGGGGGCACCCTTACAATGAGCAGTTCTTC. Its protein is CSFRGHPYNEQFF.

This chain links TRBV15 with TRBJ2-7; 13 bases are a match to TRBD2. The V gene's germline CDR1 is LNHNV and CDR2 YYDKDF (reference sequence). V lost 2 bases to trimming and J lost 7 bases; unmatched junction nucleotides: 8. This CDR3 spans 16 amino acids. Here the CDR3 reads CATSRTGLAGSGEQYF. In DNA form, the CDR3 reads TGTGCCACCAGCAGAACGGGACTAGCGGGGTCCGGAGAGCAGTACTTC.

The chain joins TRBV3-1 (or the pseudogene TRBV3-2) to TRBJ2-5; the match to TRBD2 covers 8 bases. The CDR3 totals 16 residues. Germline assignment: CDR1 LGHDT and CDR2 YNNKEL (reference sequence). The V gene end was trimmed by 1 base and the J gene end by 1 base; junction bases not matched to a gene: 5. The CDR3 DNA reads TGTGCCAGCAGCCAAGGGGCGGGACTAGGCCAAGAGACCCAGTACTTC. It is translated as CASSQGAGLGQETQYF.

Only one count was recorded for this clone. V gene TRBV19 combines with J gene TRBJ2-3; 7 bases align to TRBD1. The germline CDR1 and CDR2 sequences are LNHDA and SQIVND (reference sequence). CDR3 length: 12 amino acids. J lost 6 bases, V lost 10 bases, and 7 bases had no gene match. The CDR3 nucleotides are TGTGCCACCCAGACAGGGTATGATACGCAGTATTTT. Amino acid sequence: CATQTGYDTQYF.

This clone appeared once. The chain couples TRBV7-2 to TRBJ2-1; 8 bases fit TRBD1. The CDR3 consists of 14 residues. CDR1 and CDR2 from the germline V gene are SGHTA and FQGNSA. V trimming: 5 bases; J trimming: 2 bases; junction bases outside the gene matches: 2. This chain's CDR3 is CASSGQGTYNEQFF. The DNA of the CDR3 is TGTGCCAGCAGCGGACAGGGAACCTACAATGAGCAGTTCTTC. The full variable domain, completed using reference TRBV7-2 and TRBJ2-1, is GAGVSQSPSNKVTEKGKDVELRCDPISGHTALYWYRQSLGQGLEFLIYFQGNSAPDKSGLPSDRFSAERTGGSVSTLTIQRTQQEDSAVYLCASSGQGTYNEQFFGPGTRLTVL.